This is a list of T cell receptor beta chains from one sample in a study of shared clonotypes between healthy human individuals. Produced via immunoSEQ multiplex PCR; TCRdb's table is partial and in-frame only. The top ten clones hold 0.1% to 0.15% of a sample with roughly 2.4 million clones, nearly 97% of them seen once. Sequencing used naive CD4+ T cells sorted from blood. Every receptor here comes from a man aged 18-30 years in good health. Each CDR3 is given with its conserved first and last residue. D genes are given only for firm matches. Only some rows state a clone size, as once, few, many or a class for expanded clones.

clone_size,j_call,d_call,v_call,cdr3_aa,cdr3_nt
.,TRBJ2-5,TRBD2,TRBV2,CASTGLQETQYF,TGTGCCAGTACGGGACTACAAGAGACCCAGTACTTC
.,TRBJ2-3,.,TRBV6-5,CASSRSGTSTDTQYF,TGTGCCAGCAGTCGTAGCGGAACTAGCACAGATACGCAGTATTTT
.,TRBJ2-6,TRBD2,TRBV13,CASSRGLAGDSGANVLTF,TGTGCCAGCAGCCGGGGCCTAGCGGGAGACTCTGGGGCCAACGTCCTGACTTTC
.,TRBJ1-2,.,TRBV6-1,CASSDRGGNYGYTF,TGTGCCAGCAGTGATCGGGGGGGGAATTATGGCTACACCTTC
.,TRBJ1-1,.,TRBV5-1,CASSLGGTLNTEAFF,TGCGCCAGCAGCTTGGGCGGGACACTTAACACTGAAGCTTTCTTT
.,TRBJ1-1,TRBD1,TRBV19,CASSSRDRGLNTEAFF,TGTGCCAGTAGTAGCCGGGACAGGGGCCTGAACACTGAAGCTTTCTTT
.,TRBJ1-1,.,TRBV28,CASSLVGGSMGTEAFF,TGTGCCAGCAGTTTAGTAGGGGGGTCTATGGGCACTGAAGCTTTCTTT
.,TRBJ2-2,.,TRBV11-3,CASSLDRSTGELFF,TGTGCCAGCAGCTTAGATCGAAGTACCGGGGAGCTGTTTTTT
.,TRBJ2-5,.,TRBV18,CASSPPASAGETQYF,TGTGCCAGCTCACCACCGGCTTCTGCAGGGGAGACCCAGTACTTC
.,TRBJ2-7,TRBD1,TRBV6-1,CASSRGTHGYEQYF,TGTGCCAGCAGCAGGGGGACACATGGCTACGAGCAGTACTTC
.,TRBJ2-1,.,TRBV5-4,CASSPPGSYNEQFF,TGTGCCAGCAGCCCCCCGGGTTCCTACAATGAGCAGTTCTTC
.,TRBJ1-2,.,TRBV10-3,CASTNIDYGYTF,TGTGCCTCTACAAACATTGACTATGGCTACACCTTC
.,TRBJ2-5,TRBD1,TRBV6-5,CATISPGTGAETQYF,TGTGCCACCATTAGCCCCGGGACAGGGGCAGAGACCCAGTACTTC
once,TRBJ1-2,.,TRBV30,CAWSPGVYGYTF,TGTGCCTGGAGTCCGGGAGTATATGGCTACACCTTC
.,TRBJ1-1,.,TRBV27,CASSRGPGPRAFF,TGTGCCAGCAGTCGGGGGCCGGGTCCGAGGGCTTTCTTT
.,TRBJ2-7,TRBD1,TRBV6-5,CASSEQGYSYEQYF,TGTGCCAGCAGTGAACAGGGGTACTCCTACGAGCAGTACTTC
.,TRBJ1-1,.,TRBV10-3,CAKGTANTEAFF,TGTGCCAAAGGGACGGCGAACACTGAAGCTTTCTTT
.,TRBJ2-7,TRBD1,TRBV10-2,CASDGGQVNSYEQYF,TGCGCCAGCGATGGGGGACAGGTGAACTCCTACGAGCAGTACTTC
.,TRBJ2-3,.,TRBV6-5,CASSYSLVGVTDTQYF,TGTGCCAGCAGTTACTCTCTAGTTGGGGTCACAGATACGCAGTATTTT
.,TRBJ1-1,TRBD1,TRBV20-1,CSATGQYAFF,TGCAGTGCTACGGGACAGTACGCTTTCTTT
.,TRBJ2-5,TRBD1,TRBV5-1,CASSSDGTGGIETQYF,TGCGCCAGCAGCTCGGACGGGACAGGGGGCATAGAGACCCAGTACTTC
.,TRBJ2-1,.,TRBV7-9,CASTPGLPTGEQFF,TGTGCCAGCACCCCGGGACTCCCTACCGGTGAGCAGTTCTTC
.,TRBJ2-5,TRBD2,TRBV9,CASSVDFGLVETQYF,TGTGCCAGCAGCGTAGATTTTGGACTAGTCGAGACCCAGTACTTC
.,TRBJ2-5,TRBD1,TRBV2,CASSEASGGSETQYF,TGTGCCAGCAGTGAAGCGTCAGGGGGTTCTGAGACCCAGTACTTC
.,TRBJ2-5,TRBD1,TRBV6-5,CASSPLGQQETQYF,TGTGCCAGCAGCCCCCTGGGACAGCAAGAGACCCAGTACTTC
.,TRBJ2-7,.,TRBV7-2,CASSLDREVRLYEQYF,TGTGCCAGCAGCTTAGACAGGGAGGTTAGGCTCTACGAGCAGTACTTC
.,TRBJ2-1,.,TRBV27,CASSLRQTSSYNEQFF,TGTGCCAGCAGTTTACGACAAACCAGCTCCTACAATGAGCAGTTCTTC
.,TRBJ1-3,.,TRBV18,CASSPPVGGPSGNTIYF,TGTGCCAGCTCACCACCGGTTGGGGGGCCCTCTGGAAACACCATATATTTT
.,TRBJ2-7,TRBD1,TRBV6-5,CASRLGTGRAYEQYF,TGTGCCAGCAGGCTCGGGACAGGACGAGCCTACGAGCAGTACTTC
.,TRBJ2-5,.,TRBV30,CAWSPRSQETQYF,TGTGCCTGGAGTCCCCGTTCTCAAGAGACCCAGTACTTC
.,TRBJ2-1,TRBD2,TRBV18,CASSSLRLAGGNEQFF,TGTGCCAGCTCTAGCCTGCGACTAGCGGGAGGTAATGAGCAGTTCTTC
.,TRBJ1-2,TRBD1,TRBV2,CASVTGGLIRGYTF,TGTGCCAGCGTGACAGGGGGTTTGATTCGTGGCTACACCTTC
.,TRBJ2-3,TRBD2,TRBV5-1,CASGPELAGGAADTQYF,TGCGCCAGCGGGCCCGAGCTAGCGGGAGGGGCGGCAGATACGCAGTATTTT
.,TRBJ2-5,.,TRBV7-8,CASSTTVVKETQYF,TGTGCCAGCAGCACGACGGTAGTCAAAGAGACCCAGTACTTC
.,TRBJ2-7,.,TRBV6-1,CASSVPLRHEQYF,TGTGCCAGCAGTGTCCCCCTGCGTCACGAGCAGTACTTC
.,TRBJ1-2,.,TRBV30,CAWSQEFGYTF,TGTGCCTGGAGCCAGGAATTTGGCTACACCTTC